Listed below are T cell receptor beta chains from one sample, sequenced in a study of CD8 T cells in Susac syndrome. TCRdb re-derived calls from the immunoSEQ multiplex PCR reads in MiXCR, one entry per CDR3 protein. Of fewer than 300,000 distinct CDR3 sequences in the sample, approximately 81% were seen once. The sequencing input was CD8+ T cells from PBMCs. These receptors were taken from a human donor with multiple sclerosis. Both conserved end residues are part of each CDR3. The D gene is left open where the match is weak. Size values are once, few and many counts, or a class for expanded clones, and some rows have none.

D gene	CDR3 length	J gene	V gene	clone size	CDR3 DNA	CDR3 protein
.	11	TRBJ2-4	TRBV12-3/TRBV12-4	few	TGTGCCAGCAGGAAGGAAAACATTCAGTACTTC	CASRKENIQYF
.	16	TRBJ2-3	TRBV7-9	.	TGTGCCAGCAGCCCCCGCCTAAAACCGAACACAGATACGCAGTATTTT	CASSPRLKPNTDTQYF
.	16	TRBJ2-2	TRBV24-1	.	TGTGCCACCAGTGATTTGCAATCGGGGTTCACCGGGGAGCTGTTTTTT	CATSDLQSGFTGELFF
.	14	TRBJ2-2	TRBV7-9	.	TGTGCCAGCAGCCAACTAGGGAACACCGGGGAGCTGTTTTTT	CASSQLGNTGELFF
TRBD2	13	TRBJ2-1	TRBV30	.	TGTGCCTGGAGTGTCTCTAGCGGGGATGAGCAGTTCTTC	CAWSVSSGDEQFF
.	11	TRBJ2-5	TRBV28	.	TGTGCCAGCAGTTTAGGCCTAGATCAGTACTTC	CASSLGLDQYF
.	13	TRBJ1-1	TRBV28	once	TGTGCCAGCAGGATCGGGGGGATCACTGAAGCTTTCTTT	CASRIGGITEAFF
.	13	TRBJ2-3	TRBV27	.	TGTGCCAGCAGTCTCTATTCCAGGGGTACGCAGTATTTT	CASSLYSRGTQYF
.	15	TRBJ2-3	TRBV28	.	TGTGCCAGCAGTTTCCCGCAGGGTGCGTGGGATACGCAGTATTTT	CASSFPQGAWDTQYF
.	15	TRBJ2-2	TRBV6-2/TRBV6-3	.	TGTGCCAGCAGCCCCTTCGCTGGGGGTAACGGGGAGCTGTTTTTT	CASSPFAGGNGELFF
.	13	TRBJ2-1	TRBV2	.	TGTGCCAGCAGTGAACCCCCCCCCAATGAGCAGTTCTTC	CASSEPPPNEQFF
TRBD1	15	TRBJ2-2	TRBV28	.	TGTGCCAGCAGTTTCCCCCCAGGGGGAACTGGGGAGCTGTTTTTT	CASSFPPGGTGELFF
TRBD2	16	TRBJ2-1	TRBV3-1	.	TGTGCCAGCAGCCGATTAGCGGGAGTATCGTACAATGAGCAGTTCTTC	CASSRLAGVSYNEQFF
TRBD1	15	TRBJ2-2	TRBV7-9	.	TGTGCCAGCAGCCCTCAGACAGGGATAACCGGGGAGCGGTTTTTT	CASSPQTGITGERFF
.	18	TRBJ1-5	TRBV5-1	.	TGCGCCAGCAGCTTGAAGGACTCAAGAGGGAAAAGCAATCAGCCCCAGCATTTT	CASSLKDSRGKSNQPQHF
TRBD2	17	TRBJ2-6	TRBV7-9	.	TGTGCCAGCAGCTTACAGGGCGGGGGCTCTGGGGCCAACGTCCTGACTTTC	CASSLQGGGSGANVLTF
.	15	TRBJ1-5	TRBV4-1	.	TGCGCCAGCAGCCAAGTCGTCGGGGGGCGTCAGCCCCAGCATTTT	CASSQVVGGRQPQHF